There are a few counts of the clone carrying this T cell receptor beta chain. Its cognate antigen is unknown. V was cut by 5 bases and J by 5 bases, with 15 bases left in between. Germline CDR1 DFQATT, CDR2 SNEGSKA (reference sequence). This CDR3 is built from 13 residues. TCRdb reprocessed the 5' RACE reads via MiXCR and lists one record per CDR3 protein. The sample holds just under 150,000 distinct CDR3 sequences, 6% to 7% seen once. The sample comes from a study of T-cell memory formation after mild COVID-19. At the level of the study: Largely donor-specific sequence clusters came from a couple of donors. General study points: Pre-infection memory carried some responding clones, suggesting that cross-reactive memory joined. CD8+ contracting clones occupied EMRA, while CD4+ ones occupied mainly CM and EM.

The V gene is TRBV20-1, the J gene TRBJ1-1; D not certain. The TCR was taken from an adult woman who had mild COVID-19 (a few samples of this study predate the infection). Cell type and time point are not known. The sequenced sample consisted of PBMCs or a T cell subset sorted from them (not recorded which). CDR3 bases: TGCAGTGCTCCAGTAGGTTGGAGGACTGAAGCTTTCTTT. It encodes CSAPVGWRTEAFF.